This T cell receptor beta chain was identified during a study of cytomegalovirus exposure and HLA in healthy donors. About the study: Among around 400 genotyped donors, around 82% fell in the Caucasian-associated ancestry cluster. Study results and caveats: Later, an analysis showed that TCR beta chains associated with HLA were more clonally expanded than others that were equally common. When a later analysis was performed, an Asian-associated ancestry cluster reportedly had fewer N-insertions than the roughly 640-donor mean.

PCR involved 60 Vbeta and 13 Jbeta primers. Sequencing was performed with immunoSEQ multiplex PCR; in TCRdb, only in-frame clones are kept and a portion is missing. This sample has about 180,000 clones, with around four fifths found just once. The CDR3 spans 14 residues. Germline V gene lookup returns CDR1 SNHLY and CDR2 FYNNEI. V lost 2 bases and J lost 5; bases outside the gene matches: 3. Concerning this clone: Its antigen is unidentified.

Sample: PBMCs. The chain has TRBV2 and TRBJ2-1; 7 nucleotides align to TRBD1. The sequence came from a man aged 18-30 years in good health and CMV-seronegative. CDR3 amino acids: CASSERTGNNEQFF. Written as DNA, the CDR3 is TGTGCCAGCAGTGAAAGGACAGGCAACAATGAGCAGTTCTTC.